This T cell receptor beta chain came from a study of cytomegalovirus exposure and HLA in healthy donors. The CDR3 extends over 16 amino acids. The V and J ends lost 2 bases and 0 bases, in that order; junction bases with no gene match: 2. The germline V gene has CDR1 MGHRA and CDR2 YSYEKL. These donors, healthy bone marrow donors, were studied. General observations from the study: According to a later analysis, most TCR beta chains associated with CMV appeared HLA-restricted.

This clone was observed once. Its target is unknown. The PCR employed 60 Vbeta primers together with 13 Jbeta primers. Under the authors' procedure: Later, an analysis found around 77 million unique TCR beta chains, and 8.5 million to 14 million of these were shared. Some clones are missing from TCRdb's copy, which holds only in-frame ones; the method was immunoSEQ multiplex PCR. That table gives V, J and clone size, and the DNA gave D and trimming. The data show around 100,000 clones, with approximately 76% seen just once and 19% held by the top ten. This clonotype was obtained from a woman aged 60-75 years in good health and CMV-seropositive. Sequencing was done on a sample of PBMCs. This sequence joins TRBV4-1 and TRBJ2-1, with 9 bases fitting TRBD2. The CDR3 here is CASSQLAGFSYNEQFF. CDR3 bases: TGCGCCAGCAGCCAACTAGCGGGATTCTCCTACAATGAGCAGTTCTTC.